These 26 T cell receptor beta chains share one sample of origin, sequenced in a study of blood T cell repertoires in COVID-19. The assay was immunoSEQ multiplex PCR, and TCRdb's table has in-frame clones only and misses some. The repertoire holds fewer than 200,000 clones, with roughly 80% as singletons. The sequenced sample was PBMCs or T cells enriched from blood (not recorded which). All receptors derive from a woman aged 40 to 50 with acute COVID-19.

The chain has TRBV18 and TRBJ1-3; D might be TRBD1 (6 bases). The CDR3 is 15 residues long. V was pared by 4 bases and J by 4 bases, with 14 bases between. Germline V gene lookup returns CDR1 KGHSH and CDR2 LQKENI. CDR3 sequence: CASSRLQGKGNTIYF. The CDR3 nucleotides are TGTGCCAGCTCACGTCTACAGGGAAAAGGAAACACCATATATTTT.

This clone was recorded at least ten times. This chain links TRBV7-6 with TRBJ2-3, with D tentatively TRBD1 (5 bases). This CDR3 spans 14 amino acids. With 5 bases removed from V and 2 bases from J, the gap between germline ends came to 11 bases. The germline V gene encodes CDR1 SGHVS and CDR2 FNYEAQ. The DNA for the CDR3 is TGTGCCAGCAGCCCGCCGGACACCACAGATACGCAGTATTTT. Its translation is CASSPPDTTDTQYF.

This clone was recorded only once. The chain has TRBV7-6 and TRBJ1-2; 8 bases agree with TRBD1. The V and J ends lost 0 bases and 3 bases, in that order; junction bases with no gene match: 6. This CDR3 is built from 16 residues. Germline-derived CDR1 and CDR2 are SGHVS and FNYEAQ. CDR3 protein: CASSLASGTGDYGYTF. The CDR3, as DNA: TGTGCCAGCAGCTTAGCTTCTGGGACAGGAGACTATGGCTACACCTTC.

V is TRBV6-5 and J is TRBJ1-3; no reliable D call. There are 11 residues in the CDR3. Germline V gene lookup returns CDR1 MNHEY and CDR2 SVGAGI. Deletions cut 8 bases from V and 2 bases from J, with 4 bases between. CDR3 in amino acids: CASQTGNTIYF. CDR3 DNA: TGTGCCAGCCAGACTGGAAACACCATATATTTT.

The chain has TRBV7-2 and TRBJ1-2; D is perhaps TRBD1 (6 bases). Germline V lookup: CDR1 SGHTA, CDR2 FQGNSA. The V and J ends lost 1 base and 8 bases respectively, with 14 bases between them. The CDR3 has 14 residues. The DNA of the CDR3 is TGTGCCAGCAGCTTAGGGCCGGACAGAGGGGGCTACACCTTC. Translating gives CASSLGPDRGGYTF. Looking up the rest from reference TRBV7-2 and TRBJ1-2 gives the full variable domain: GAGVSQSPSNKVTEKGKDVELRCDPISGHTALYWYRQSLGQGLEFLIYFQGNSAPDKSGLPSDRFSAERTGGSVSTLTIQRTQQEDSAVYLCASSLGPDRGGYTFGSGTRLTVV.

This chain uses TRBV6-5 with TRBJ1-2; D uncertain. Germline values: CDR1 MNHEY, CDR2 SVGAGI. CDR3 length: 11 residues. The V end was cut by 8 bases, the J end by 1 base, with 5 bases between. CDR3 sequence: CASQLNYGYTF. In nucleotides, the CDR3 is TGTGCCAGCCAACTTAACTATGGCTACACCTTC.

This CDR3 is CASSFRQGRTEAFF. Written as DNA, the CDR3 is TGTGCCAGCAGCTTCAGACAGGGGAGGACTGAAGCTTTCTTT. This chain links TRBV11-1 with TRBJ1-1; 8 bases match TRBD1. Germline CDR1 reads SGHAT; CDR2 reads FQDESV (reference sequence). Losses at the gene ends were 3 bases for V and 5 bases for J; bases not matched to a gene: 5. CDR3 length: 14 residues.

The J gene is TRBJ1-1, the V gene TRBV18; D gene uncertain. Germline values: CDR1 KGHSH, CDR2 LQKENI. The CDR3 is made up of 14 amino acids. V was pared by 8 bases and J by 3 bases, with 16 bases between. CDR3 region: CASPLIPSDTEAFF. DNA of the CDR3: TGTGCCAGCCCCTTGATCCCGAGCGACACTGAAGCTTTCTTT.

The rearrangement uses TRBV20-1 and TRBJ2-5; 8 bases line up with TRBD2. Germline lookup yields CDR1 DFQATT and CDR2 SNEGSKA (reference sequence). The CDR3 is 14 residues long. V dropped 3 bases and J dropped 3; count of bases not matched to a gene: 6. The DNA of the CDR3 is TGCAGTGCTAGTCTAGCGGGTCCAAAAGAGACCCAGTACTTC. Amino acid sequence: CSASLAGPKETQYF.

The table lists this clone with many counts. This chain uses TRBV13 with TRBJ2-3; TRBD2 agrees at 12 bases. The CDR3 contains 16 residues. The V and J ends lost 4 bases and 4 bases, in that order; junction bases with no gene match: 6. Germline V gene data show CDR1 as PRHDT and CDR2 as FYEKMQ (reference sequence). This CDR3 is CASSSQPSGRADTQYF. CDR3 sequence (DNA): TGTGCCAGCAGCTCACAGCCTAGCGGGAGGGCAGATACGCAGTATTTT.

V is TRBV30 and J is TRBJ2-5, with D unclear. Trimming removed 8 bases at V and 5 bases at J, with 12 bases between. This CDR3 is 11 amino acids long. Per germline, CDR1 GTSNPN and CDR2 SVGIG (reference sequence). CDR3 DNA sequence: TGTGCCACCTCACAGCAGGAGACCCAGTACTTC. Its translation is CATSQQETQYF.

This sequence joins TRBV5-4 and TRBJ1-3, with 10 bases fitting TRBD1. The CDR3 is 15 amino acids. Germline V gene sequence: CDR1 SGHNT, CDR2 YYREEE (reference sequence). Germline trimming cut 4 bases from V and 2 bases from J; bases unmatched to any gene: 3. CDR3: CASSPGTGAGNTIYF. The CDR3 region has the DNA TGTGCCAGCAGCCCCGGGACAGGGGCTGGAAACACCATATATTTT.

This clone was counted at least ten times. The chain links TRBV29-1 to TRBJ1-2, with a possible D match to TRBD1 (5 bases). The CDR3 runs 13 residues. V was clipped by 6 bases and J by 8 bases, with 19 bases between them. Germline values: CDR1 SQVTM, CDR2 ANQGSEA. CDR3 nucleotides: TGCAGCGTGCACCCCGGGGGGAGTAAAGGCTACACCTTC. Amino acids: CSVHPGGSKGYTF.

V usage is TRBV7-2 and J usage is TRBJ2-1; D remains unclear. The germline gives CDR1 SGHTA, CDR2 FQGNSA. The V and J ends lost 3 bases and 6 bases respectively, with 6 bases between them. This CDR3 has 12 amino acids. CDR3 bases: TGTGCCAGCAGCTTTTCGGTCAATGAGCAGTTCTTC. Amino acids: CASSFSVNEQFF.

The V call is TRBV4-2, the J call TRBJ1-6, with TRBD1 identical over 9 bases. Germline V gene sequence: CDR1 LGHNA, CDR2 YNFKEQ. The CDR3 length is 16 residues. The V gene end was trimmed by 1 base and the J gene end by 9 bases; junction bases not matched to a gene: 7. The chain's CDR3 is CASSQGGDRVGSPLHF. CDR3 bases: TGTGCCAGCAGCCAAGGGGGGGACAGGGTCGGTTCACCCCTCCACTTT.

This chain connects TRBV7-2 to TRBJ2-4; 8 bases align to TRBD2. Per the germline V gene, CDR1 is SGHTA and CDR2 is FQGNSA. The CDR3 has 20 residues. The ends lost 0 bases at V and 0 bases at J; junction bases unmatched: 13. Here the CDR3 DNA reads TGTGCCAGCAGCTTAGCGCGGCAGGGGACGGGAGGGCGAGCCAAAAACATTCAGTACTTC. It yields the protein CASSLARQGTGGRAKNIQYF.

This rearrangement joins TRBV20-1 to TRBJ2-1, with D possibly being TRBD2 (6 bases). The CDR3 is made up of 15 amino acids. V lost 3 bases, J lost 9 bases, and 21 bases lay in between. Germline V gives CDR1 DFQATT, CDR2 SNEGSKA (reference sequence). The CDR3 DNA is TGCAGTGCTAGTTACGCGGGACGCCCCGAACGTGAGCAGTTCTTC. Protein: CSASYAGRPEREQFF.

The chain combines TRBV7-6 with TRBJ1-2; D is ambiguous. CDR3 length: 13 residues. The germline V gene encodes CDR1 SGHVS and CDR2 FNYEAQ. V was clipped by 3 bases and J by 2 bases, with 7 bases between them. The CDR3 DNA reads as TGTGCCAGCAGCTTCGGGAAAAACTATGGCTACACCTTC. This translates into CASSFGKNYGYTF.

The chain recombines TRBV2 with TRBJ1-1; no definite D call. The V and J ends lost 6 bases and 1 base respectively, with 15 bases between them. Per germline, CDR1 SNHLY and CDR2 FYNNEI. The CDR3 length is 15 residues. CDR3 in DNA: TGTGCCAGCAGGGCCCGACTGGCGGGGAACACTGAAGCTTTCTTT. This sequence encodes CASRARLAGNTEAFF.

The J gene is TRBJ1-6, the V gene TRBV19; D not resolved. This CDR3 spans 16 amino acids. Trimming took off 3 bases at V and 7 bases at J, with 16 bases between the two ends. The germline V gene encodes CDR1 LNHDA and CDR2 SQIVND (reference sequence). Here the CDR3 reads CASSIRNRERNSPLHF. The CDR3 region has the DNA TGTGCCAGTAGTATCAGGAATCGGGAGCGCAATTCACCCCTCCACTTT.

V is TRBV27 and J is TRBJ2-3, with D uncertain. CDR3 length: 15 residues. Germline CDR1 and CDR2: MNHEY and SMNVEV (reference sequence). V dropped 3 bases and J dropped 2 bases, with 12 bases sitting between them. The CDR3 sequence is CASSFGLDNTDTQYF. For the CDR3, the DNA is TGTGCCAGCAGTTTTGGTTTAGACAACACAGATACGCAGTATTTT.

The CDR3 loop is CASSLVVRETQYF. The CDR3, as DNA: TGCGCCAGCAGCTTGGTTGTGAGGGAGACCCAGTACTTC. The V and J genes are TRBV5-1 and TRBJ2-5, with D unresolved. The CDR3 spans 13 residues. Germline CDR1 SGHRS, CDR2 YFSETQ. V lost 0 bases to trimming and J lost 5 bases, with 8 bases between them.

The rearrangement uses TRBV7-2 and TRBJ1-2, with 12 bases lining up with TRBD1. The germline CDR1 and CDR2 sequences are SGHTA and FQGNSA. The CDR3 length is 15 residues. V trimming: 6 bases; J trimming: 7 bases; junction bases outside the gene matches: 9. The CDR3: CASRDPGQGAIGYTF. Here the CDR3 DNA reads TGTGCCAGCAGAGATCCGGGACAGGGGGCTATTGGCTACACCTTC.

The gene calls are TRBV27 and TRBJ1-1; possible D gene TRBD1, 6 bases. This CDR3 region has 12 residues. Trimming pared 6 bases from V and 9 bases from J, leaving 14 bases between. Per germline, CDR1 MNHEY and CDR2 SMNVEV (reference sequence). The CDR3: CASSQGLGKAFF. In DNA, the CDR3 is TGTGCCAGCAGCCAGGGGTTAGGGAAAGCTTTCTTT.

Here the CDR3 DNA reads TGTGCCAGCAGCCGGGGGAACACTGAAGCTTTCTTT. Its protein product is CASSRGNTEAFF. The V and J genes are TRBV5-5 and TRBJ1-1; no firm D call. V was trimmed by 4 bases and J by 1 base, leaving 5 bases between them. The length of the CDR3 is 12 residues. Germline CDR1 and CDR2: SGHKS and YYEKEE (reference sequence).

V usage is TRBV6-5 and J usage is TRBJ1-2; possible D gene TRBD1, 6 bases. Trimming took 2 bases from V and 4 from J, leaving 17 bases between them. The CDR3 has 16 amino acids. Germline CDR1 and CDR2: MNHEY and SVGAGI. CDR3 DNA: TGTGCCAGCAGTTACCGACAGGAAAGCGAGGTCTATGGCTACACCTTC. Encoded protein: CASSYRQESEVYGYTF.